This T cell receptor (beta chain) was documented in a study of blood T cell repertoires in COVID-19. Across the whole study: Acute and convalescent COVID-19 samples came from the United States, Italy and Spain.

Original analysis: Amplification of reference gene primers provided the estimated nucleated cell counts. Here immunoSEQ multiplex PCR was the method, and the copy in TCRdb shows in-frame clones only, minus some. Clone size and V and J calls were adopted from that table, with D and trimming inferred from the DNA. Found here are roughly 220,000 clones, about 87% of them singletons; the top ten hold roughly 2.5%. CDR1 and CDR2 (germline): LNHDA, SQIVND (reference sequence). Trimming removed 11 bases from V and 5 bases from J, with 21 bases in between. CDR3 size: 14 residues. In the case of this clone: The identical CDR3 is also encoded by other nucleotide sequences in the sample.

The gene calls are TRBV19 and TRBJ1-2, with a weak D call TRBD1 (5 bases). The sequencing sample was made of PBMCs or T cells enriched from blood (not recorded which). This sequence was found in a woman aged 25 to 45 who had recovered from COVID-19. The CDR3: CASSPGQGSYGYTF. The CDR3, as DNA: TGTGCCTCATCTCCCGGGCAGGGTTCATATGGCTACACCTTC.